This T cell receptor (beta chain) is drawn from a study of identical twins. The cDNA had a unique molecular identifier and a template-switch universal primer site. Via MiXCR, TCRdb re-called the 5' RACE reads, giving one row per CDR3 protein. The sample holds 500,000 to 700,000 distinct CDR3 sequences, less than 9% seen once. Per germline, CDR1 SGDLS and CDR2 YYNGEE. There are 17 residues in the CDR3. Losses at the gene ends were 3 bases for V and 0 bases for J; bases not matched to a gene: 4. All donors were healthy Caucasians. Another study also made use of these data, one on yellow fever vaccine responses in identical twins. That source reports: Twins' vaccine T cell response reportedly gave the appearance of partial convergence and partial personalization.

The clonotype was recovered from a woman younger than 35 in good health. The sequencing sample was made of PBMCs. J is TRBJ2-1 and V is TRBV9; TRBD2 matches 12 bases. As DNA, the CDR3 is TGTGCCAGCAGCGGGGGACTAGCGGGTCACTCCTACAATGAGCAGTTCTTC. This encodes CASSGGLAGHSYNEQFF.